The 26 T cell receptor beta chains presented below share a single source sample, sequenced in a study of vaccination effects on CD4 cells after COVID-19. These receptors' targets are unknown. Antigen-specific CD4+ T cells expanded by the ViraFEST assay with viral peptide pools were then sequenced. CD4+ T cell isolation took place after about nine days of culture. This person's SARS-CoV-2 infection, confirmed by PCR, occurred between March and December 2020. Repertoires were generated with immunoSEQ multiplex PCR, while TCRdb's copy carries only in-frame clones and drops some. The sample lists about 20,000 clones; about 70% were seen once. The sequences come from CD4+ T cells from PBMCs cultured with SARS-CoV-2 spike peptides, collected before COVID-19 vaccination. All receptors come from a human donor who had a prior SARS-CoV-2 infection.

The chain couples TRBV25-1 to TRBJ1-1; tentatively, D is TRBD1 (6 bases). This CDR3 is built from 15 residues. V was shortened by 8 bases and J by 3 bases, with 19 bases between the two germline ends. Germline V gene sequence: CDR1 MGHDK, CDR2 SYGVNS. CDR3 coding DNA: TGTGCCAGCGGGGGCGAGATCAAGAGGGACACTGAAGCTTTCTTT. It specifies CASGGEIKRDTEAFF.

This clone appeared a few times. The chain employs TRBV6-5 and TRBJ1-5; D gene unclear. The germline CDR1 and CDR2 sequences are MNHEY and SVGAGI. The V end was cut by 0 bases, the J end by 4 bases, with 4 bases between. This CDR3 is built from 13 residues. In nucleotides, the CDR3 is TGTGCCAGCAGTTACTCGAATAATCAGCCCCAGCATTTT. Translated, it gives CASSYSNNQPQHF.

The chain couples TRBV2 to TRBJ2-7; D is perhaps TRBD2 (6 bases). The V gene's germline CDR1 is SNHLY and CDR2 FYNNEI. V was cut by 3 bases and J by 3 bases, with 12 bases left in between. This CDR3 has 14 residues. CDR3 loop: CASSETRQHYEQYF. CDR3 sequence (DNA): TGTGCCAGCAGTGAGACTAGGCAGCACTACGAGCAGTACTTC.

V and J are TRBV7-8 and TRBJ1-5; TRBD1 might be the D (6 bases). The CDR3 has 14 residues. Trimming took off 2 bases at V and 7 bases at J, with 12 bases between the two ends. Germline V gives CDR1 SGHVS, CDR2 FQNEAQ. CDR3 bases: TGTGCCAGCAGCTTATCCTGGGGGGCCCAGCCCCAGCATTTT. This gives the protein CASSLSWGAQPQHF.

CDR3 amino acids: CASSQGWGVTDTQYF. The CDR3 DNA follows: TGCGCCAGCAGCCAAGGTTGGGGGGTCACAGATACGCAGTATTTT. The V call is TRBV4-3, the J call TRBJ2-3; TRBD2 is a possible D gene (6 bases). Germline V gene lookup returns CDR1 LGHNA and CDR2 YSLEER. This CDR3 spans 15 amino acids. Trimming cost V 1 base and J 2 bases, with 10 bases left between them.

The J gene is TRBJ1-2, the V gene TRBV11-3, with D perhaps matching TRBD1 (5 bases). The germline V gene has CDR1 SGHNT and CDR2 YENEEA. V lost 5 bases to trimming and J lost 3 bases, with 7 bases between them. The CDR3 runs to 12 residues. CDR3 sequence reads: CASSRDDYGYTF. In DNA, the CDR3 is TGTGCCAGCAGCCGGGACGACTATGGCTACACCTTC. Based on the CDR3 plus reference TRBV11-3 and TRBJ1-2, the full variable domain is EAGVVQSPRYKIIEKKQPVAFWCNPISGHNTLYWYLQNLGQGPELLIRYENEEAVDDSQLPKDRFSAERLKGVDSTLKIQPAELGDSAVYLCASSRDDYGYTFGSGTRLTVV.

The CDR3 DNA is TGCGCCAGCAGCTTAGGCGATTACCAACCTCTCTCTGGAAACACCATATATTTT. Translating it yields CASSLGDYQPLSGNTIYF. V gene TRBV5-1 combines with J gene TRBJ1-3; D is undetermined. The CDR3 is made up of 18 amino acids. V was shortened by 2 bases and J by 0 bases, with 18 bases between the two germline ends. Per the germline V gene, CDR1 is SGHRS and CDR2 is YFSETQ.

V usage is TRBV3-1 (or the pseudogene TRBV3-2) and J usage is TRBJ2-7, with TRBD1 identical over 11 bases. With 2 bases clipped from V and 1 base from J, the junction kept 4 bases outside the gene matches. The length of the CDR3 is 16 residues. Germline loops: CDR1 LGHDT, CDR2 YNNKEL (reference sequence). The CDR3 region has the DNA TGTGCCAGCAGCCAATGGGGGACAGGGGGTTCCTACGAGCAGTACTTC. It translates to CASSQWGTGGSYEQYF.

This clone was seen a few times. This rearrangement joins TRBV6-5 to TRBJ1-4; D is possibly TRBD1 (5 bases). The CDR3 contains 14 residues. Germline V gene lookup returns CDR1 MNHEY and CDR2 SVGAGI. The V end was cut by 6 bases, the J end by 0 bases, with 8 bases between. The CDR3 sequence is CASSTGATNEKLFF. The CDR3 DNA sequence: TGTGCCAGCAGCACAGGCGCAACTAATGAAAAACTGTTTTTT.

The chain combines TRBV7-3 with TRBJ2-1; either TRBD1 or TRBD2 may fit D (6 bases each). The CDR3 loop spans 16 amino acids. V was shortened by 1 base and J by 6 bases, with 16 bases between the two germline ends. Germline CDR1 SGHTA, CDR2 FQGTGA. CDR3 sequence: CASSLRGGGHLNEQFF. DNA of the CDR3: TGTGCCAGCAGCTTAAGGGGTGGGGGGCACCTCAATGAGCAGTTCTTC.

The chain couples TRBV2 to TRBJ2-1, with 9 positions matching TRBD2. The CDR3 consists of 14 residues. The germline V gene encodes CDR1 SNHLY and CDR2 FYNNEI. V lost 8 bases to trimming and J lost 2 bases; unmatched junction nucleotides: 4. The CDR3 sequence: CASRGRAAYNEQFF. The CDR3 bases are TGTGCCAGCCGCGGGAGGGCCGCCTACAATGAGCAGTTCTTC.

This chain links TRBV2 with TRBJ2-1, with 10 bases identical to TRBD1. The CDR3 length is 16 residues. CDR1 is SNHLY and CDR2 is FYNNEI in the germline V gene. With V trimmed by 6 bases and J by 0 bases, 5 bases remained unmatched. Here the CDR3 DNA reads TGTGCCAGCAGCCGACAGGGGGCACCCTCCTACAATGAGCAGTTCTTC. This sequence encodes CASSRQGAPSYNEQFF.

In this sample, this clone turned up once. The genes are TRBV2 and TRBJ1-1; no firm D call. Per germline, CDR1 SNHLY and CDR2 FYNNEI. The CDR3 is 15 residues long. Deletions cut 8 bases from V and 0 bases from J, with 16 bases between. For the CDR3, the DNA is TGTGCCAGCGGGTTCGGAACGATCCTGAACACTGAAGCTTTCTTT. The encoded protein is CASGFGTILNTEAFF.

The gene calls are TRBV5-1 and TRBJ1-1, with D hard to call. CDR1 is SGHRS and CDR2 is YFSETQ in the germline V gene. The V and J ends lost 2 bases and 6 bases respectively, with 17 bases between them. There are 15 residues in the CDR3. CDR3 residues: CASSFNGDQPSEAFF. Here the CDR3 DNA reads TGCGCCAGCAGCTTTAATGGGGATCAGCCCTCTGAAGCTTTCTTT.

This clone was observed a single time. The chain couples TRBV7-3 to TRBJ2-6; no clear D. There are 15 residues in the CDR3. In germline, CDR1 is SGHTA, CDR2 FQGTGA. Trimming pared 5 bases from V and 0 bases from J, leaving 8 bases between. As DNA, the CDR3 is TGTGCCAGCAGCAAACCCCGCTCTGGGGCCAACGTCCTGACTTTC. Encoded protein: CASSKPRSGANVLTF.

V and J are TRBV19 and TRBJ2-3; 8 bases fit TRBD2. The CDR3 is 14 amino acids. Germline trimming cut 1 base from V and 4 bases from J; bases unmatched to any gene: 1. The germline V gene has CDR1 LNHDA and CDR2 SQIVND (reference sequence). In nucleotides, the CDR3 is TGTGCCAGTAGTATAGGGACTAGCCCAGATACGCAGTATTTT. Its protein product is CASSIGTSPDTQYF.

The gene calls are TRBV30 and TRBJ2-7, with D perhaps TRBD2 (7 bases). Per germline, CDR1 GTSNPN and CDR2 SVGIG (reference sequence). This CDR3 comprises 14 residues. V was trimmed by 8 bases and J by 5 bases, leaving 22 bases between them. The CDR3 coding sequence is TGTGCCCGCTCAGCGGGACAACTTTTTAACGAGCAGTACTTC. Translated: CARSAGQLFNEQYF.

A few counts support this clone. The rearrangement joins TRBV15 to TRBJ1-4; 10 nucleotides match TRBD1. Germline V gene lookup returns CDR1 LNHNV and CDR2 YYDKDF (reference sequence). The V and J ends lost 1 base and 7 bases, in that order; junction bases with no gene match: 9. The CDR3 is 17 residues long. Written as DNA, the CDR3 is TGTGCCACCAGCAGAGGGGGCGACAGGGGGCTTGGTGAAAAACTGTTTTTT. Its translation is CATSRGGDRGLGEKLFF.

The V gene is TRBV6-5, the J gene TRBJ2-7, with a tentative D call TRBD1 (6 bases). This CDR3 has 12 amino acids. V lost 8 bases, J lost 1 base, and 9 bases lay in between. Germline V gene lookup returns CDR1 MNHEY and CDR2 SVGAGI. The CDR3 reads CASWTVSYEQYF. The CDR3 DNA follows: TGTGCCAGCTGGACAGTGTCCTACGAGCAGTACTTC.

J is TRBJ2-1 and V is TRBV7-8, with a tentative D call TRBD1 (5 bases). The CDR3 contains 16 residues. The V gene lost 4 bases and the J gene lost 9 bases, with 22 bases spanning the gap. CDR1 and CDR2 (germline): SGHVS, FQNEAQ. As DNA, the CDR3 is TGTGCCAGCAGCTCCCGACTGCTGACAGTTTTTGGTGAGCAGTTCTTC. Its protein is CASSSRLLTVFGEQFF.

The J gene is TRBJ1-2, the V gene TRBV6-5; 7 bases line up with TRBD1. This CDR3 has 13 amino acids. V trimming: 8 bases; J trimming: 4 bases; junction bases outside the gene matches: 7. Germline V CDR1 and CDR2: MNHEY, SVGAGI. The CDR3 sequence: CASWAGGPYGYTF. As DNA, the CDR3 is TGTGCCAGCTGGGCAGGGGGTCCCTATGGCTACACCTTC.

Only one count was recorded for this clone. The rearrangement joins TRBV9 to TRBJ2-1, with D perhaps matching TRBD1 or TRBD2 (6 bases each). The germline gives CDR1 SGDLS, CDR2 YYNGEE. CDR3 length equals 18 residues. The germline V and J ends were trimmed by 0 bases and 0 bases, with 16 bases remaining between them. The CDR3 region has the DNA TGTGCCAGCAGCGTAGGAGGAGGGGGAGGTGGCTCCTACAATGAGCAGTTCTTC. Translation gives CASSVGGGGGGSYNEQFF. Full variable domain (missing parts from reference TRBV9 and TRBJ2-1): DSGVTQTPKHLITATGQRVTLRCSPRSGDLSVYWYQQSLDQGLQFLIQYYNGEERAKGNILERFSAQQFPDLHSELNLSSLELGDSALYFCASSVGGGGGGSYNEQFFGPGTRLTVL.

A single count supports this clone. This chain uses TRBV15 with TRBJ2-3; D unresolved. Per the germline V gene, CDR1 is LNHNV and CDR2 is YYDKDF (reference sequence). The germline V and J ends were trimmed by 0 bases and 0 bases, with 13 bases remaining between them. The CDR3 contains 17 residues. The CDR3 is CATSRDPSFRSTDTQYF. Written as DNA, the CDR3 is TGTGCCACCAGCAGAGATCCGAGTTTCCGAAGCACAGATACGCAGTATTTT.

This chain links TRBV5-4 with TRBJ2-2; D ambiguous. The V gene lost 0 bases and the J gene lost 1 base, with 10 bases spanning the gap. The germline gives CDR1 SGHNT, CDR2 YYREEE (reference sequence). CDR3 length: 16 amino acids. CDR3 sequence (DNA): TGTGCCAGCAGCTTGGGACCCCTATTGAACACCGGGGAGCTGTTTTTT. Its protein product is CASSLGPLLNTGELFF.

This clone was seen only once. The chain has TRBV13 and TRBJ2-7; D possibly corresponds to TRBD2 (5 bases). CDR1 is PRHDT and CDR2 is FYEKMQ in the germline V gene (reference sequence). V dropped 3 bases and J dropped 0 bases, with 12 bases sitting between them. The CDR3 spans 15 residues. DNA of the CDR3: TGTGCCAGCAGCTTCTCGGTCGCGGGCTCCTACGAGCAGTACTTC. It is translated as CASSFSVAGSYEQYF.

There are a few counts of this clone. The chain has TRBV7-3 and TRBJ2-1, with TRBD1 matching 7 bases. V shed 2 bases and J 10 bases; nucleotides not matched to a gene: 11. CDR1 and CDR2 from the germline V gene are SGHTA and FQGTGA. CDR3 size: 15 residues. The CDR3 sequence is CASSLGRGTKREQFF. Here the CDR3 DNA reads TGTGCCAGCAGCTTAGGCAGGGGGACAAAAAGGGAGCAGTTCTTC. Using reference TRBV7-3 and TRBJ2-1 for the parts outside the CDR3, the full variable domain is GAGVSQTPSNKVTEKGKYVELRCDPISGHTALYWYRQSLGQGPEFLIYFQGTGAADDSGLPNDRFFAVRPEGSVSTLKIQRTERGDSAVYLCASSLGRGTKREQFFGPGTRLTVL.